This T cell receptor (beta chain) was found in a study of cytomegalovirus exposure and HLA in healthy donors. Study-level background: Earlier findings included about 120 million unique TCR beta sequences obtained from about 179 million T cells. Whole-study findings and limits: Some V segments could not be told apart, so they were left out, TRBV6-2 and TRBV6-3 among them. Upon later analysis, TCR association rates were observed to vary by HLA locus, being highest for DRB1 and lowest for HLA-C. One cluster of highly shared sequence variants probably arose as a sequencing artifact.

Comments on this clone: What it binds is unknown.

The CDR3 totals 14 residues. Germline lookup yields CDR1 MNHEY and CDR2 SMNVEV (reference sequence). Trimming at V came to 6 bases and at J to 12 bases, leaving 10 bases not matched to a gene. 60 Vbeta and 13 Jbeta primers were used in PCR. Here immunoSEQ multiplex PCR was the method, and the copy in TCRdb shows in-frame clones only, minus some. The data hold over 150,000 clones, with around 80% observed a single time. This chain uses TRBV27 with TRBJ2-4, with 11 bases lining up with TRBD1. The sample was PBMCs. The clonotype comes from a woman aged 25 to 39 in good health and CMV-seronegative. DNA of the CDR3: TGTGCCAGCAGGAGGGACAGGGGGACCGGTAGTCAGTACTTC. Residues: CASRRDRGTGSQYF.